This note documents a single T cell receptor (beta chain) sequence. Some clones are missing from TCRdb's copy, which holds only in-frame ones; the method was immunoSEQ multiplex PCR. The sample yields nearly 2 million clones, approximately 94% seen once. This entry comes from a study of shared clonotypes between healthy human individuals. Terminally differentiated effector memory CD45RA+ cells were left out of the naive CD8 fraction, which was CD45RO-negative and positively selected for CCR7. Per the germline V gene, CDR1 is MNHEY and CDR2 is SVGAGI. This CDR3 is built from 15 residues. Trimming pared 2 bases from V and 0 bases from J, leaving 11 bases between.

Sequenced sample: naive CD8+ T cells sorted from blood. The J gene is TRBJ2-7, the V gene TRBV6-5, with D unclear. The TCR sequence derives from a young man in good health. In DNA form, the CDR3 reads TGTGCCAGCAGTTACGCGGCGGCTAGCTCCTACGAGCAGTACTTC. Amino acid sequence: CASSYAAASSYEQYF.